This TCR beta chain was sequenced during a study of shared clonotypes between healthy human individuals. CD45RO-negative cells were positively selected for CCR7, leaving out terminally differentiated effector memory CD45RA+ cells. Germline loops: CDR1 SQVTM, CDR2 ANQGSEA. The junction had 6 bases not matched to a gene; V was cut back by 4 bases and J by 9 bases. This CDR3 spans 14 amino acids. Repertoires were generated with immunoSEQ multiplex PCR, while TCRdb's copy carries only in-frame clones and drops some. The data show some 1,900,000 clones, with just under 95% seen just once and around 1.2% held by the top ten.

This sequence joins TRBV29-1 and TRBJ2-1; 13 bases are a match to TRBD2. Sequencing was carried out using naive CD8+ T cells sorted from blood. The sequence came from a man between 18 and 29 years old in good health. The CDR3 region has the DNA TGCAGCGTTGGAGGACTAGCGGGAGAGGTTGAGCAGTTCTTC. Residues: CSVGGLAGEVEQFF.